This T cell receptor (beta chain) was documented in a study of preoperative IRX-2 immunotherapy in early breast cancer. Sample treatment: preoperative locoregional IRX-2 cytokine immunotherapy. Preoperative locoregional IRX-2 cytokine immunotherapy was tested in the phase Ib source study. Unmatched junction bases numbered 10, after V lost 2 bases and J lost 4 bases. The length of the CDR3 is 17 residues. Looked up from germline, CDR1 is KGHSH and CDR2 is LQKENI. TCRdb's table, derived via immunoSEQ multiplex PCR, lists solely in-frame clones and lacks some. The sample holds about 29,000 clones, 90% seen once.

The receptor's source is a human donor with breast cancer. The chain links TRBV18 to TRBJ1-1; 10 bases agree with TRBD1. Sample acquisition took place from a patient treated with IRX-2 immunotherapy. This CDR3 is CASSPAGTGAFATEAFF. The CDR3 nucleotides read TGTGCCAGCTCACCAGCAGGGACAGGGGCTTTTGCCACTGAAGCTTTCTTT.